The 7 T cell receptor beta chains listed next were all sequenced from one sample in a study of identical twins (TCRdb year 2016). Library construction relied on 5' RACE. Sequenced using an Illumina HiSeq 2000. The raw public reads went through TCRdb reprocessing: fastp at Q25, MiXCR clone calling, in-frame beta chains kept. Rows with a matching CDR3 protein are joined into one entry that keeps the most common DNA and genes. The sample table contains 600,000 to 800,000 distinct CDR3 sequences; only one count was recorded for roughly 20% of them. Roughly 4.3% of the sample comes from the top ten. These same data were also listed under a study on T cells expressing NK-cell markers.

The sequencing sample was made of PBMCs. These receptors originate from a woman younger than 35 in good health.

V usage is TRBV12-3 or TRBV12-4 and J usage is TRBJ2-1, with 9 bases matching TRBD2. V lost 8 bases, J lost 3 bases, and 5 bases stayed unmatched. This CDR3 has 14 amino acids. The CDR3 region is CASGKAGGYNEQFF. CDR3 nucleotide sequence: TGTGCCAGCGGGAAAGCGGGAGGCTACAATGAGCAGTTCTTC.

The chain recombines TRBV29-1 with TRBJ2-7, with 8 bases lining up with TRBD1. Germline V lookup: CDR1 SQVTM, CDR2 ANQGSEA. V lost 3 bases and J lost 0; bases outside the gene matches: 4. CDR3 length: 14 residues. The CDR3 spells CSVDAGTGSYEQYF. In DNA, the CDR3 is TGCAGCGTTGATGCCGGGACAGGCTCCTACGAGCAGTACTTC.

This clonotype was observed a handful of times. The chain carries TRBV27 and TRBJ1-1, with 10 bases that match TRBD1. Germline V gene data show CDR1 as MNHEY and CDR2 as SMNVEV (reference sequence). V lost 2 bases and J lost 0; bases outside the gene matches: 9. This CDR3 has 18 amino acids. CDR3 in DNA: TGTGCCAGCAGTTTAGTCTTTGGGACAGGGGACATGAACACTGAAGCTTTCTTT. Its translation: CASSLVFGTGDMNTEAFF.

The chain uses TRBV2 and TRBJ1-2, with a possible D match to TRBD1 (5 bases). V was cut by 3 bases and J by 5 bases, with 16 bases left in between. Germline V gives CDR1 SNHLY, CDR2 FYNNEI. The CDR3 extends over 15 amino acids. The CDR3 DNA is TGTGCCAGCAGTGAGGGGCAGGGTTGGGGTTATGGCTACACCTTC. Its protein is CASSEGQGWGYGYTF.

The chain is built from TRBV5-1 and TRBJ2-2, with unresolved D. This CDR3 contains 14 residues. In germline, CDR1 is SGHRS, CDR2 YFSETQ. V was trimmed by 10 bases and J by 0 bases, leaving 13 bases between them. CDR3 sequence: CAHRGSPNTGELFF. The CDR3 DNA follows: TGCGCCCACAGAGGTAGCCCGAACACCGGGGAGCTGTTTTTT.

The rearrangement uses TRBV20-1 and TRBJ2-1; D is unclear. Germline CDR1 and CDR2: DFQATT and SNEGSKA (reference sequence). The CDR3 has 12 amino acids. The V end was cut by 1 base, the J end by 5 bases, with 6 bases between. DNA of the CDR3: TGCAGTGCTAGAGGGCGGAACAATGAGCAGTTCTTC. Protein: CSARGRNNEQFF.

This sequence joins TRBV2 and TRBJ2-7; D is uncertain. In germline, CDR1 is SNHLY, CDR2 FYNNEI. With 3 bases removed from V and 1 base from J, the gap between germline ends came to 7 bases. The length of the CDR3 is 13 residues. The CDR3 loop is CASSEASSYEQYF. The DNA for the CDR3 is TGTGCCAGCAGTGAGGCCAGTTCCTACGAGCAGTACTTC.